What follows is one T cell receptor (beta chain) and its context. Its antigen remains unidentified. The entry originates in a study of T cell responses to AZD1222 COVID-19 vaccine. The study's findings and limits: At baseline, seropositivity was found in only a handful of AZD1222 recipients.

After removal of 7 bases from V and 4 bases from J, the junction contained 4 bases not matched to a gene. Germline loops: CDR1 SGDLS, CDR2 YYNGEE. The CDR3 runs to 14 residues. The table came from immunoSEQ multiplex PCR; TCRdb's copy has only in-frame clones and leaves some out. The sample consists of approximately 120,000 clones, 93% of them appearing once. The starting material was peripheral blood, obtained on day 0 of AZD1222 vaccination. This receptor was identified in an adult in good health. The chain recombines TRBV9 with TRBJ2-1; 11 bases align to TRBD1. DNA for the CDR3: TGTGCCAGCTCTCGGGACAGGGGGTACAATGAGCAGTTCTTC. Translating it yields CASSRDRGYNEQFF.